This T cell receptor (beta chain) was sequenced in a study of cytomegalovirus exposure and HLA in healthy donors. In germline, CDR1 is MGHRA, CDR2 YSYEKL. CDR3 length equals 17 residues. V lost 4 bases and J lost 6, with 25 bases in between. Generated by immunoSEQ multiplex PCR, the TCRdb table keeps only in-frame clones and is missing some. Of roughly 250,000 clones in the sample, around nine tenths are singletons; the top ten hold around 3%. This receptor was taken from a young man in good health and CMV-seronegative. The J gene is TRBJ2-7, the V gene TRBV4-1; a possible D gene is TRBD2 (6 bases). The specimen was PBMCs. CDR3 loop: CASSLTWRGGLSGEQYF. CDR3 coding DNA: TGCGCCAGCAGCCTCACCTGGAGGGGAGGCCTTTCGGGCGAGCAGTACTTC.